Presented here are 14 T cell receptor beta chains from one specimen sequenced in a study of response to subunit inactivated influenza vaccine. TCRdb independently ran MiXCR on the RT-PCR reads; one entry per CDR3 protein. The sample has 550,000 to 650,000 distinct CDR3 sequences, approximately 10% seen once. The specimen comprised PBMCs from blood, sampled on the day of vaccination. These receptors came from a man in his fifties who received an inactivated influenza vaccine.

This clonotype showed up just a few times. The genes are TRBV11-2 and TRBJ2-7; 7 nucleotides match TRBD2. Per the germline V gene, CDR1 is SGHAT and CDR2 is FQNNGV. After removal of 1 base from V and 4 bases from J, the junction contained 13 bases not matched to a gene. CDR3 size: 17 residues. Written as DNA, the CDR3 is TGTGCCAGCAGCTTAGTGGCCGCGCGGGAGTGGGGTTACGAGCAGTACTTC. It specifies CASSLVAAREWGYEQYF.

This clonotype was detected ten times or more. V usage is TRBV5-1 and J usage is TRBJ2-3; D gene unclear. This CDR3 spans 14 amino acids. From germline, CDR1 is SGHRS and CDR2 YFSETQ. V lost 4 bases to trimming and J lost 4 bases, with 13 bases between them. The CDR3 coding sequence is TGCGCCAGCAGCCCAGATGAGCCTGCAGATACGCAGTATTTT. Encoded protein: CASSPDEPADTQYF.

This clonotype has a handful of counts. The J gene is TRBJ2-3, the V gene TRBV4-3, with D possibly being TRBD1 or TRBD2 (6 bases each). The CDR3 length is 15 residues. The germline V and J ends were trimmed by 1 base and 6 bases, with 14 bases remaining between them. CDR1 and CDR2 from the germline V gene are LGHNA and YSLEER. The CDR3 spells CASSQVGGPKDTQYF. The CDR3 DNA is TGCGCCAGCAGCCAAGTGGGGGGCCCAAAGGATACGCAGTATTTT.

The CDR3 sequence is CASSPGGAGGVETQYF. DNA for the CDR3: TGCGCCAGCAGCCCTGGCGGAGCGGGAGGAGTGGAGACCCAGTACTTC. The J gene is TRBJ2-5, the V gene TRBV5-1, with 9 bases aligning to TRBD2. CDR1 and CDR2 from the germline V gene are SGHRS and YFSETQ. The CDR3 is 16 amino acids. The V and J ends lost 4 bases and 5 bases, in that order; junction bases with no gene match: 12. The full variable domain, with the rest looked up from reference TRBV5-1 and TRBJ2-5, is KAGVTQTPRYLIKTRGQQVTLSCSPISGHRSVSWYQQTPGQGLQFLFEYFSETQRNKGNFPGRFSGRQFSNSRSEMNVSTLELGDSALYLCASSPGGAGGVETQYFGPGTRLLVL.

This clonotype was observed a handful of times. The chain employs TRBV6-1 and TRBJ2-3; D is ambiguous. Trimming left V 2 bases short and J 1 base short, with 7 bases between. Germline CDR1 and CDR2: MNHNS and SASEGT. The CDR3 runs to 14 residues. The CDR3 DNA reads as TGTGCCAGCAGTGAACGGGCTGGCACAGATACGCAGTATTTT. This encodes CASSERAGTDTQYF.

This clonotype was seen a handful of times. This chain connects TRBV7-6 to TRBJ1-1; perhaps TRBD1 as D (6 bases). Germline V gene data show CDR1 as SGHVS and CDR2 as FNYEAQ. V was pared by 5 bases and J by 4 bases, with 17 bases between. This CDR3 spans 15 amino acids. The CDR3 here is CASSATGGAVTEAFF. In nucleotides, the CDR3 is TGTGCCAGCAGCGCAACGGGGGGGGCGGTCACTGAAGCTTTCTTT.

For the CDR3, the DNA is TGTGCCAGCAGCAAGACCGGGATGGATGAGCAGTTCTTC. It yields the protein CASSKTGMDEQFF. The genes are TRBV27 and TRBJ2-1, with a weak D call TRBD2 (5 bases). The CDR3 is 13 residues long. Germline CDR1 reads MNHEY; CDR2 reads SMNVEV (reference sequence). V was clipped by 6 bases and J by 8 bases, with 14 bases between them.

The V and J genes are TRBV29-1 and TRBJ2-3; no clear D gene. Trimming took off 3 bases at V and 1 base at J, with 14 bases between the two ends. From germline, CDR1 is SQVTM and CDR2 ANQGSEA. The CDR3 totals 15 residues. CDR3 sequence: CSVDGRAGRTDTQYF. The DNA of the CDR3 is TGCAGCGTTGATGGTCGGGCAGGACGCACAGATACGCAGTATTTT.

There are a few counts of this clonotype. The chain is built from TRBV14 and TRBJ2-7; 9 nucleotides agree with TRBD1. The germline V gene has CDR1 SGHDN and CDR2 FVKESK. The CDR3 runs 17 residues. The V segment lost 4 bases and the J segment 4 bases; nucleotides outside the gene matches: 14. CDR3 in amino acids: CASSPIWGQGRGYEQYF. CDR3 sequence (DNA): TGTGCCAGCAGCCCGATCTGGGGACAGGGCCGCGGGTACGAGCAGTACTTC.

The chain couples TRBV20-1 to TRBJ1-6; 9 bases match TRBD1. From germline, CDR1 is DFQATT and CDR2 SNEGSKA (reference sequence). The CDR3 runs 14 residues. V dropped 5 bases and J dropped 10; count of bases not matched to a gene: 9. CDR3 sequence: CSASGQGIGSPLHF. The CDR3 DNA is TGCAGTGCTTCCGGACAGGGGATTGGGTCACCCCTCCACTTT.

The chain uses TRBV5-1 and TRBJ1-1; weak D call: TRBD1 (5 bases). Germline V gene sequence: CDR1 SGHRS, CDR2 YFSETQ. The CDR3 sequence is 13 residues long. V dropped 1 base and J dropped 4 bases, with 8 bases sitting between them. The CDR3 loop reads CASSLSRVTEAFF. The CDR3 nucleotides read TGCGCCAGCAGCTTGTCCAGGGTCACTGAAGCTTTCTTT.

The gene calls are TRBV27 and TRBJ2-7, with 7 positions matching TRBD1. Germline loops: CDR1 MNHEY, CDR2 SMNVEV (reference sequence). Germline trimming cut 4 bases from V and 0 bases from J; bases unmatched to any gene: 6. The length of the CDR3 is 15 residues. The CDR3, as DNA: TGTGCCAGCAGTTCGGGACAGCTCGTCTCCTACGAGCAGTACTTC. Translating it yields CASSSGQLVSYEQYF.

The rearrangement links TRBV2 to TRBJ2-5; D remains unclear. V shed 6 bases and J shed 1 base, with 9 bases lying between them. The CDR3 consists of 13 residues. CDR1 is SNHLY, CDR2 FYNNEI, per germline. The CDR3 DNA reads TGTGCCAGCAGGACGGACGGCCAAGAGACCCAGTACTTC. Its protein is CASRTDGQETQYF.

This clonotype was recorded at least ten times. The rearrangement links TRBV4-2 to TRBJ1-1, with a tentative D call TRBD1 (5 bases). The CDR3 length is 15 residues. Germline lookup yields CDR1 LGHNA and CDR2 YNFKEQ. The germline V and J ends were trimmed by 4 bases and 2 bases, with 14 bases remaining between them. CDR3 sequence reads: CASSPSDRSNTEAFF. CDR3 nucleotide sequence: TGTGCCAGCAGCCCATCCGACAGATCCAACACTGAAGCTTTCTTT.